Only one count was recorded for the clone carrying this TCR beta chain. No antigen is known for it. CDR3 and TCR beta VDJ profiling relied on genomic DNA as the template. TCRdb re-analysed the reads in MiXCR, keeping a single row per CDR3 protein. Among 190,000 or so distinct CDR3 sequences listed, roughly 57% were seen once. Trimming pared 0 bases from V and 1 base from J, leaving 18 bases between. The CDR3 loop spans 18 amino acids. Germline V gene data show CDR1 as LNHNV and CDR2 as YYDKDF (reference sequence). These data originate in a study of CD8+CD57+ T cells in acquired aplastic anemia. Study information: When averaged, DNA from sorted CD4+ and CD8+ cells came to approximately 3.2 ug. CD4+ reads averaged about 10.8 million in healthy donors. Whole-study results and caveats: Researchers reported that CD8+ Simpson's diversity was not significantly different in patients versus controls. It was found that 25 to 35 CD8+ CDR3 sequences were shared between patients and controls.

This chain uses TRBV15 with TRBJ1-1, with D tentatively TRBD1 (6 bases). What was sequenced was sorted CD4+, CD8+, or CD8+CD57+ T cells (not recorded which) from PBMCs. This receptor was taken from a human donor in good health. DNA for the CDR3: TGTGCCACCAGCAGAGATTCGAATAGCGGGGGCCCGAACACTGAAGCTTTCTTT. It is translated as CATSRDSNSGGPNTEAFF. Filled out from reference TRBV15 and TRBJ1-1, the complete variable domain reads DAMVIQNPRYQVTQFGKPVTLSCSQTLNHNVMYWYQQKSSQAPKLLFHYYDKDFNNEADTPDNFQSRRPNTSFCFLDIRSPGLGDTAMYLCATSRDSNSGGPNTEAFFGQGTRLTVV.